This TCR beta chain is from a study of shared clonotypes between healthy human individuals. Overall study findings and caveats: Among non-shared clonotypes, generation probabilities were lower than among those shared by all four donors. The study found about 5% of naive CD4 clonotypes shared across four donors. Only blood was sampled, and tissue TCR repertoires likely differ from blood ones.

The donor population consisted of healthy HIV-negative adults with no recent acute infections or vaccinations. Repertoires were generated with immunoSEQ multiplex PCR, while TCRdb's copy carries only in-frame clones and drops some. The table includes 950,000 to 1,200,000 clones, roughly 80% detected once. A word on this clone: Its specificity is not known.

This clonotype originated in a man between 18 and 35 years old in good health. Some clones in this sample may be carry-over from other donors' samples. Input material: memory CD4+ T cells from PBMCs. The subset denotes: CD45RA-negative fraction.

CDR3 DNA sequence: TGTGCCAGCAGTTACCCCGGGGCTACCTACGAGCAGTACTTC. It yields the protein CASSYPGATYEQYF. The chain uses TRBV6-6 and TRBJ2-7, with D perhaps given as TRBD1 or TRBD2 (5 bases each). V was trimmed by 2 bases and J by 2 bases, leaving 10 bases between them. The germline V gene has CDR1 MNHNY and CDR2 SVGAGI (reference sequence). The CDR3 extends over 14 amino acids.